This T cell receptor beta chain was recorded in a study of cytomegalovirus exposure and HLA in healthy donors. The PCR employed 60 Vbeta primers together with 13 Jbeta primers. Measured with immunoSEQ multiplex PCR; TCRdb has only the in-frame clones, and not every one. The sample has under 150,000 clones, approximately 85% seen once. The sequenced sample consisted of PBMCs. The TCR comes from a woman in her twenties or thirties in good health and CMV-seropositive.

CDR3 nucleotides: TGCAGTGCTAACAGGGGTTGGGAAGCTTTCTTT. Amino acids: CSANRGWEAFF. This chain uses TRBV20-1 with TRBJ1-1, with TRBD1 matching 7 bases. With 4 bases clipped from V and 8 bases from J, the junction kept 4 bases outside the gene matches. Looked up from germline, CDR1 is DFQATT and CDR2 is SNEGSKA (reference sequence). The CDR3 totals 11 residues.